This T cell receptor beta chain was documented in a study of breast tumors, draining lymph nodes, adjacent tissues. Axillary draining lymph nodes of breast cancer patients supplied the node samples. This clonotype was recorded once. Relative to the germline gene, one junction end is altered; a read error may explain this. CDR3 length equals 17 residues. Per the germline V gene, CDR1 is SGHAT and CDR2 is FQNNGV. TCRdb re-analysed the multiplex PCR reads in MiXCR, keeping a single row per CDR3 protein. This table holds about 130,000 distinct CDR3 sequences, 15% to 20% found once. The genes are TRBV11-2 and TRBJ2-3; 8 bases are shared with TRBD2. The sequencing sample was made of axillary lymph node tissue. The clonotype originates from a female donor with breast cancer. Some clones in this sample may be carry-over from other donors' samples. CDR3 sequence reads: CASSLGTRGDSTGTQYF. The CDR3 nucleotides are TGTGCCAGCAGCTTAGGGACGCGGGGGGATAGCACAGGTACGCAGTATTTT.